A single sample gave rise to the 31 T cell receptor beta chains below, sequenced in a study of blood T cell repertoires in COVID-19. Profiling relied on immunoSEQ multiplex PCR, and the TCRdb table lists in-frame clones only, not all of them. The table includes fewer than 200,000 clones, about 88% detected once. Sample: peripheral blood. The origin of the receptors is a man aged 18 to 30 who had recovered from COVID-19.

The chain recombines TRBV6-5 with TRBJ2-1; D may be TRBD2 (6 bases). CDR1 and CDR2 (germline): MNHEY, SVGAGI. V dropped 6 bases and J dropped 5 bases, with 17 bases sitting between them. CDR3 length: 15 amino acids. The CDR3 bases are TGTGCCAGCAGCTCCGGGACTGTTAACGACAATGAGCAGTTCTTC. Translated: CASSSGTVNDNEQFF.

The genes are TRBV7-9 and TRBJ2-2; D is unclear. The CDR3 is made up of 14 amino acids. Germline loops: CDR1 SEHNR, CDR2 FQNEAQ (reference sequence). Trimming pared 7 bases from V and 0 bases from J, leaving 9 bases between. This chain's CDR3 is CASTLRTNTGELFF. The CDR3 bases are TGTGCCAGCACCCTGCGTACGAACACCGGGGAGCTGTTTTTT.

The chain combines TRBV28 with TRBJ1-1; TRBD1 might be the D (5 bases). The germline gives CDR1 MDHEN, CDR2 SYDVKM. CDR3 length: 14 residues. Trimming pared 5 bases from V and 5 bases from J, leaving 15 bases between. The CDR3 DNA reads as TGTGCCAGCAGTGGGGAGGGGATGGGGACTGAAGCTTTCTTT. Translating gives CASSGEGMGTEAFF. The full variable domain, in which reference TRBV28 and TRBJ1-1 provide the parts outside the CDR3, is DVKVTQSSRYLVKRTGEKVFLECVQDMDHENMFWYRQDPGLGLRLIYFSYDVKMKEKGDIPEGYSVSREKKERFSLILESASTNQTSMYLCASSGEGMGTEAFFGQGTRLTVV.

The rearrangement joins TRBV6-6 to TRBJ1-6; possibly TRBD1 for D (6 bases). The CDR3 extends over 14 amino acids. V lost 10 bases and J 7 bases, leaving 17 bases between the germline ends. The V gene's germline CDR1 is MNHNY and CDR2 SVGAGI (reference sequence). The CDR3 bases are TGTGCCATCGCGAGGGACACCAACAATTCACCCCTCCACTTT. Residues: CAIARDTNNSPLHF.

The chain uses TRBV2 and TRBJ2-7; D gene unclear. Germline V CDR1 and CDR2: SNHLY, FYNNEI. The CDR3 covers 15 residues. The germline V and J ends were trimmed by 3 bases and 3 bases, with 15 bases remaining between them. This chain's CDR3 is CASSDSQSWRYEQYF. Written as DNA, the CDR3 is TGTGCCAGCAGTGACTCACAGTCGTGGCGCTACGAGCAGTACTTC. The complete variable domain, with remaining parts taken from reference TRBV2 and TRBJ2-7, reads EPEVTQTPSHQVTQMGQEVILRCVPISNHLYFYWYRQILGQKVEFLVSFYNNEISEKSEIFDDQFSVERPDGSNFTLKIRSTKLEDSAMYFCASSDSQSWRYEQYFGPGTRLTVT.

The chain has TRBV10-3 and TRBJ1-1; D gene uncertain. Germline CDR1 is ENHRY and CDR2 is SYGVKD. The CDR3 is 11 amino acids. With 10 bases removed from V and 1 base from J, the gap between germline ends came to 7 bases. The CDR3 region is CATQKNTEAFF. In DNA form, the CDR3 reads TGTGCCACCCAGAAGAACACTGAAGCTTTCTTT.

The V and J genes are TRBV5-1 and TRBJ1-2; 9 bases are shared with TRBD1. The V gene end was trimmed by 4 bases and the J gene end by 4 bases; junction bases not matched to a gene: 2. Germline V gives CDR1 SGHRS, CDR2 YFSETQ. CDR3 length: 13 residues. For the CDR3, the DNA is TGCGCCAGCAGCCCGACAGGGGGCTATGGCTACACCTTC. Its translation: CASSPTGGYGYTF.

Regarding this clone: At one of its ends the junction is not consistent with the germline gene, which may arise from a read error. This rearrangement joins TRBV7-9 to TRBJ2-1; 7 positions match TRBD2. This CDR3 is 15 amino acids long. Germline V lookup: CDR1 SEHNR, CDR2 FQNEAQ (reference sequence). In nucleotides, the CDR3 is TGTGCCAGCACCTTATCCGACCTAGCGGACAATGAGCAGTTCTTC. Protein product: CASTLSDLADNEQFF. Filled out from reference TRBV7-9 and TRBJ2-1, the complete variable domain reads DTGVSQNPRHKITKRGQNVTFRCDPISEHNRLYWYRQTLGQGPEFLTYFQNEAQLEKSRLLSDRFSAERPKGSFSTLEIQRTEQGDSAMYLCASTLSDLADNEQFFGPGTRLTVL.

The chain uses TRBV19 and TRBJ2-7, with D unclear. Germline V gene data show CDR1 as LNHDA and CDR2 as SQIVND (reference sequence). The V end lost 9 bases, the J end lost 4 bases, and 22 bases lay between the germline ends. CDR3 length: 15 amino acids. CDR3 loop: CASAPWQAGVYEQYF. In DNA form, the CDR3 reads TGTGCCAGCGCCCCCTGGCAGGCAGGTGTGTACGAGCAGTACTTC. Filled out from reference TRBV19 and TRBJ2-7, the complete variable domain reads DGGITQSPKYLFRKEGQNVTLSCEQNLNHDAMYWYRQDPGQGLRLIYYSQIVNDFQKGDIAEGYSVSREKKESFPLTVTSAQKNPTAFYLCASAPWQAGVYEQYFGPGTRLTVT.

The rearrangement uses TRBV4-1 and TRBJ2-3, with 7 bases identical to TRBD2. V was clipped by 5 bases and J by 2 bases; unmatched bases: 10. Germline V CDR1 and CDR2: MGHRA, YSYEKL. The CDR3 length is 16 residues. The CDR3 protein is CASSYRLAQNTDTQYF. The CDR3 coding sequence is TGCGCCAGCAGCTACAGACTAGCCCAAAACACAGATACGCAGTATTTT.

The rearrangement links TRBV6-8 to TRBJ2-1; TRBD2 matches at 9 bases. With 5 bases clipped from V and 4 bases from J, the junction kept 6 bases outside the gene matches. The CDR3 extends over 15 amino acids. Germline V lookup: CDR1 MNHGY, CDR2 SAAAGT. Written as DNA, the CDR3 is TGTGCCAGCAGTCCTTCTAGCGGGATTTACAATGAGCAGTTCTTC. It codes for CASSPSSGIYNEQFF.

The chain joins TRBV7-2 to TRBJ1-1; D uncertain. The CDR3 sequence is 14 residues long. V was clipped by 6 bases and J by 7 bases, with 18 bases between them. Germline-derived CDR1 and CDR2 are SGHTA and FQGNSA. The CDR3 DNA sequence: TGTGCCAGCAGTAGATGGCAGGCGGGATTTGAAGCTTTCTTT. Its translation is CASSRWQAGFEAFF.

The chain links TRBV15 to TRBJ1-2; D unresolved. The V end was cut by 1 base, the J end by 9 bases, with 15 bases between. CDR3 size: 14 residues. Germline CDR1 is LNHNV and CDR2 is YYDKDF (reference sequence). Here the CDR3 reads CATSRGEGGERYTF. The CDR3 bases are TGTGCCACCAGCAGAGGGGAGGGAGGTGAACGCTACACCTTC.

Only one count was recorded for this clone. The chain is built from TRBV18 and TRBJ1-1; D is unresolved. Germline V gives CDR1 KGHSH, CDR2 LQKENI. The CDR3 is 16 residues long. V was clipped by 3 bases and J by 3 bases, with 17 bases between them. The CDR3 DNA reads TGTGCCAGCTCACCCGGGCAGACTATTCGGGACACTGAAGCTTTCTTT. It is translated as CASSPGQTIRDTEAFF.

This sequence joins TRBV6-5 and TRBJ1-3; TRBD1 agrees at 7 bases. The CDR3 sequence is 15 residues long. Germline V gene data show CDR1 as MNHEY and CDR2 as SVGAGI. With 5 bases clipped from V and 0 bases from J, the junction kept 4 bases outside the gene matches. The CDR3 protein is CASSRQGSSGNTIYF. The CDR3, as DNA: TGTGCCAGCAGTCGACAGGGCAGCTCTGGAAACACCATATATTTT.

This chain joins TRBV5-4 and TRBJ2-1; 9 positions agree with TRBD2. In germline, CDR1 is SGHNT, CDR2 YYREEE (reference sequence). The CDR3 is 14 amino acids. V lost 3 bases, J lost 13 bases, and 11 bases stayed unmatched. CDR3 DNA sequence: TGTGCCAGCAGCTGGGATAGCGGGAGCAGCGAACAGTTCTTC. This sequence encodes CASSWDSGSSEQFF. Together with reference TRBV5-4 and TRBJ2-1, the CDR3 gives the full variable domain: ETGVTQSPTHLIKTRGQQVTLRCSSQSGHNTVSWYQQALGQGPQFIFQYYREEENGRGNFPPRFSGLQFPNYSSELNVNALELDDSALYLCASSWDSGSSEQFFGPGTRLTVL.

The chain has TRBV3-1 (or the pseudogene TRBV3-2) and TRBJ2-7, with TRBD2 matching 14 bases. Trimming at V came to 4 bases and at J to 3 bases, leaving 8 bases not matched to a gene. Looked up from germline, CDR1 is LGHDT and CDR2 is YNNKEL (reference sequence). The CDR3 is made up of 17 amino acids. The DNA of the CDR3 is TGTGCCAGCAGCCCCTCGGGACTAGCGGGAGTTTTCTACGAGCAGTACTTC. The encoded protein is CASSPSGLAGVFYEQYF.

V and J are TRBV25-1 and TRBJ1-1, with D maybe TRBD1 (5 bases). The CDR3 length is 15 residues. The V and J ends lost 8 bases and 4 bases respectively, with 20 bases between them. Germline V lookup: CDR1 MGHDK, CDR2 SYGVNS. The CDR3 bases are TGTGCCAGCGGAAAGGCGTCGGGGGTGAGCACTGAAGCTTTCTTT. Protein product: CASGKASGVSTEAFF.

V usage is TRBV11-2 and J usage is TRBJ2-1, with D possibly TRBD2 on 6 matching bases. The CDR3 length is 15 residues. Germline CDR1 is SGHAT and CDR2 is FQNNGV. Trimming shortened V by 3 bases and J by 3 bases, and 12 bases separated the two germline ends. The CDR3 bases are TGTGCCAGCAGCTTTACCGGGACTGGCTACAATGAGCAGTTCTTC. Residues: CASSFTGTGYNEQFF.

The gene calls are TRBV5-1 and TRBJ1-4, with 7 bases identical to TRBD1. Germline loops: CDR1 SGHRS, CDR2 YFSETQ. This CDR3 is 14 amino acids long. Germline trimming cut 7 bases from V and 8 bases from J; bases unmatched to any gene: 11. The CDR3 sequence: CASGRSNRGEKLFF. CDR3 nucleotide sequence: TGCGCCAGCGGCCGGTCCAACAGGGGAGAAAAACTGTTTTTT.

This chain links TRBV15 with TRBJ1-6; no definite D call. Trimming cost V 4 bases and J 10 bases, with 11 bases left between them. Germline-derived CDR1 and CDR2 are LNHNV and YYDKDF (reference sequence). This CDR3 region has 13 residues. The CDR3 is CATSTSGQSPLHF. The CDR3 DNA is TGTGCCACCAGCACTTCTGGGCAATCACCCCTCCACTTT.

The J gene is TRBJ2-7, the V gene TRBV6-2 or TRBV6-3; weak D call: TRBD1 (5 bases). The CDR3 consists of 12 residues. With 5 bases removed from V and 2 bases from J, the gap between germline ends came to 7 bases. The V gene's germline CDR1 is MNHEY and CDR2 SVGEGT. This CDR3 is CASSETAYEQYF. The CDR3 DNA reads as TGTGCCAGCAGTGAGACAGCCTACGAGCAGTACTTC.

The CDR3 nucleotides are TGTGCCAGCAGCGCCGGACACAACTACGAGCAGTACTTC. Its protein product is CASSAGHNYEQYF. The genes are TRBV7-2 and TRBJ2-7; weak D call: TRBD1 (5 bases). The germline V gene encodes CDR1 SGHTA and CDR2 FQGNSA. Trimming pared 5 bases from V and 3 bases from J, leaving 11 bases between. The CDR3 is made up of 13 amino acids.

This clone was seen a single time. CDR3 region: CASRWRASTTYEQYF. CDR3 sequence (DNA): TGTGCCAGCCGCTGGCGGGCCTCGACTACATACGAGCAGTACTTC. J is TRBJ2-7 and V is TRBV27, with D possibly being TRBD2 (5 bases). This CDR3 is built from 15 residues. The V end was cut by 8 bases, the J end by 4 bases, with 21 bases between. Germline loops: CDR1 MNHEY, CDR2 SMNVEV (reference sequence).

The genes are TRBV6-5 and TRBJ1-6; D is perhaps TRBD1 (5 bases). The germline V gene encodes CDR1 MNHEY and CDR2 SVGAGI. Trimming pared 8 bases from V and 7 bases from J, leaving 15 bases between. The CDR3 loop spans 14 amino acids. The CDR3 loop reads CASGWGQGNSPLHF. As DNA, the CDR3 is TGTGCCAGCGGTTGGGGTCAGGGAAATTCACCCCTCCACTTT.

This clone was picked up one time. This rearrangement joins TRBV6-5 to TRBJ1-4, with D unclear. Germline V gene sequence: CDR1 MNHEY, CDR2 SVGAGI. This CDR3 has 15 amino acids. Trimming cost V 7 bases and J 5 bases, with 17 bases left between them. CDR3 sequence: CASILGPEGNEKLFF. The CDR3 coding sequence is TGTGCCAGCATCCTCGGCCCAGAGGGAAATGAAAAACTGTTTTTT.

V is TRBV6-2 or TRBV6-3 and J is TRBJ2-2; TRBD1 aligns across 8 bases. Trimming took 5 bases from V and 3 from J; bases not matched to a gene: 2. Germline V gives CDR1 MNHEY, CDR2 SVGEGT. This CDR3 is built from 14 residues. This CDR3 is CASSGQGDTGELFF. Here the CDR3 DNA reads TGTGCCAGCAGTGGACAGGGAGACACCGGGGAGCTGTTTTTT.

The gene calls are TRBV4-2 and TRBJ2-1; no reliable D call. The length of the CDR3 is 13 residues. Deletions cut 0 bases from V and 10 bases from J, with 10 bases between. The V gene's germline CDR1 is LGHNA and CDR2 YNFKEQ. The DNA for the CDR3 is TGTGCCAGCAGCCAAGATAACGAGTGGGAGCAGTTCTTC. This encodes CASSQDNEWEQFF.

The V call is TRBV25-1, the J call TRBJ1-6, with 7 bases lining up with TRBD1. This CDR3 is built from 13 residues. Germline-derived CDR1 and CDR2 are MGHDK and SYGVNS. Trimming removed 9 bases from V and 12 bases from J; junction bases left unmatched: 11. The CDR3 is CASAGTDFEPLHF. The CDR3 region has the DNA TGTGCCAGTGCCGGGACAGACTTTGAACCCCTCCACTTT.

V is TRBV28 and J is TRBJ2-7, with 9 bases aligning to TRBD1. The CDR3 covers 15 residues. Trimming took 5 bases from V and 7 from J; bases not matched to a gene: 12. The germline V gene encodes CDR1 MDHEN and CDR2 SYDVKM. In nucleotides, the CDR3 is TGTGCCAGCAGTCCCATAGACGGGACAGGGAGAGAGCAGTACTTC. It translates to CASSPIDGTGREQYF.

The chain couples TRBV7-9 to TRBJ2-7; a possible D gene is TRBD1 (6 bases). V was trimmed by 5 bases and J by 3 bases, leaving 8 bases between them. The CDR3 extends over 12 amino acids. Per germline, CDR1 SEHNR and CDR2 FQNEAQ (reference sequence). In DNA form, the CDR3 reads TGTGCCAGCAGCGGACAGCACTACGAGCAGTACTTC. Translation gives CASSGQHYEQYF.